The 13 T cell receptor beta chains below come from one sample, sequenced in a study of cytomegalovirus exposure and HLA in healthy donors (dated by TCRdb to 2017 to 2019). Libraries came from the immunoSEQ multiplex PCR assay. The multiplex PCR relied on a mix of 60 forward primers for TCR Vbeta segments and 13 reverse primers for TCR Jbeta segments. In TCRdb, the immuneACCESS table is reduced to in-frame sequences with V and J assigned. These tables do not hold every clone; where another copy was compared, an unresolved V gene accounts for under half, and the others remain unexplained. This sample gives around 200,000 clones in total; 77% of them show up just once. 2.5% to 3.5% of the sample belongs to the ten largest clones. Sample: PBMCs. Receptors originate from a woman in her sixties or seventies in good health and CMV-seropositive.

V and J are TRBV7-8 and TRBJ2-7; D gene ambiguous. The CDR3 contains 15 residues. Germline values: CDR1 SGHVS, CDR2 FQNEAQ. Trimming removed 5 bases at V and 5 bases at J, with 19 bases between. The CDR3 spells CASSPHRVPTDEQYF. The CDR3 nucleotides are TGTGCCAGCAGCCCCCACCGGGTCCCAACCGACGAGCAGTACTTC. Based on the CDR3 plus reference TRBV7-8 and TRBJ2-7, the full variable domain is GAGVSQSPRYKVAKRGQDVALRCDPISGHVSLFWYQQALGQGPEFLTYFQNEAQLDKSGLPSDRFFAERPEGSVSTLKIQRTQQEDSAVYLCASSPHRVPTDEQYFGPGTRLTVT.

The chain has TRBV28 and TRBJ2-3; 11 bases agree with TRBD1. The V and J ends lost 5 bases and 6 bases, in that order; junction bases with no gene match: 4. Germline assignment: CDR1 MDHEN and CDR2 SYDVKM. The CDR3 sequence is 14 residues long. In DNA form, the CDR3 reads TGTGCCAGCAGTCCCCGGACAGGGGGCGATACGCAGTATTTT. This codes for CASSPRTGGDTQYF.

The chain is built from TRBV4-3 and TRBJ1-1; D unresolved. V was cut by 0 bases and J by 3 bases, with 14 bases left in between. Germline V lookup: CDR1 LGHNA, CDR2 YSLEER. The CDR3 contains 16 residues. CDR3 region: CASSQDRRVTHTEAFF. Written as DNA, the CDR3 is TGCGCCAGCAGCCAAGATCGGCGGGTAACGCACACTGAAGCTTTCTTT.

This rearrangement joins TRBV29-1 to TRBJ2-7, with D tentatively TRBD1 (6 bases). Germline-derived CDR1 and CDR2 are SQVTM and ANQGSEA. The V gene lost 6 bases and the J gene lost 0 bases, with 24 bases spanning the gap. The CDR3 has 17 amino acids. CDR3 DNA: TGCAGCGTCGCACAGGGTTGGGGGATGAGCGGCTCCTACGAGCAGTACTTC. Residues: CSVAQGWGMSGSYEQYF.

CDR3 sequence (DNA): TGTGCCAGCAGTGAGACGTCGGGTAATTCACCCCTCCACTTT. It specifies CASSETSGNSPLHF. J is TRBJ1-6 and V is TRBV6-1; D gene unclear. This CDR3 contains 14 residues. CDR1 is MNHNS and CDR2 is SASEGT in the germline V gene. V dropped 3 bases and J dropped 6 bases, with 9 bases sitting between them.

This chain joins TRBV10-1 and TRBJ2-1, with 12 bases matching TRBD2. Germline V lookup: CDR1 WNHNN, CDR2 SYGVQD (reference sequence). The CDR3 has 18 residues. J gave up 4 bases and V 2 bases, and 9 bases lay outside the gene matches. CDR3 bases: TGCGCCAGCAGTGAGGGACTCCCCGGACTAGCGGGATACAATGAGCAGTTCTTC. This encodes CASSEGLPGLAGYNEQFF.

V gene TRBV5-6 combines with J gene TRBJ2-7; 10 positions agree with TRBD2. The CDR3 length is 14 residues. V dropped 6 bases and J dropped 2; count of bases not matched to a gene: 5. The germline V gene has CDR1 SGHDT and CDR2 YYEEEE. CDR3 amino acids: CASNSGRPTYEQYF. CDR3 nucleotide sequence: TGTGCCAGCAATAGCGGGAGGCCTACCTACGAGCAGTACTTC.

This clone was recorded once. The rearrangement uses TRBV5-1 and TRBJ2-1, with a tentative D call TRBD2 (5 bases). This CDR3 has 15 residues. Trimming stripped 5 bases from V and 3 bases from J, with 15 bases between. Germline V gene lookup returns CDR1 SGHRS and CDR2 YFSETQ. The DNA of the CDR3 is TGCGCCAGCAGGCTCTCTGAAACTAGCTACAATGAGCAGTTCTTC. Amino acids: CASRLSETSYNEQFF.

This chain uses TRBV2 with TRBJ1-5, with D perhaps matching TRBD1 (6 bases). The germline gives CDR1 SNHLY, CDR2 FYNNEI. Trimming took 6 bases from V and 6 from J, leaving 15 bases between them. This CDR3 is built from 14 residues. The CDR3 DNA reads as TGTGCCAGCAGGAGATCAGGGGCCCCTCAGCCCCAGCATTTT. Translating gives CASRRSGAPQPQHF.

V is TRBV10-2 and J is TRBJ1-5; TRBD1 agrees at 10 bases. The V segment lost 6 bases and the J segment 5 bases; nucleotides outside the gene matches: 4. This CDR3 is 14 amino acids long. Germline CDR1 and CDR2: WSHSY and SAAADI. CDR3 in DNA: TGCGCCAGCAGCAGGACAGGGGGGGATCAGCCCCAGCATTTT. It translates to CASSRTGGDQPQHF.

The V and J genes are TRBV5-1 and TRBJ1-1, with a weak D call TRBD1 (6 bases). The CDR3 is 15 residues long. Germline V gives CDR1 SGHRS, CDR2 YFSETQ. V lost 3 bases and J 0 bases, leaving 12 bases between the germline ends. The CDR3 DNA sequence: TGCGCCAGCAGCTACGGGGGGGGGCTGAACACTGAAGCTTTCTTT. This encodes CASSYGGGLNTEAFF.

In DNA, the CDR3 is TGCGCCAGCAGCCCACGACCACCAACTCAGGTCCACAGCTCCTACGAGCAGTACTTC. This codes for CASSPRPPTQVHSSYEQYF. The chain has TRBV5-1 and TRBJ2-7; no firm D call. The germline CDR1 and CDR2 sequences are SGHRS and YFSETQ. Trimming cost V 4 bases and J 0 bases, with 26 bases left between them. There are 19 residues in the CDR3. Filled out from reference TRBV5-1 and TRBJ2-7, the complete variable domain reads KAGVTQTPRYLIKTRGQQVTLSCSPISGHRSVSWYQQTPGQGLQFLFEYFSETQRNKGNFPGRFSGRQFSNSRSEMNVSTLELGDSALYLCASSPRPPTQVHSSYEQYFGPGTRLTVT.

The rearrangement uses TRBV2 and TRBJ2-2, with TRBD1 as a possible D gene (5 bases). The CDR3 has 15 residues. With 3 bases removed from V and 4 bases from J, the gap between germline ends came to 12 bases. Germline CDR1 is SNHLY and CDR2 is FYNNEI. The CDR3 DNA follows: TGTGCCAGCAGTGAGGGCAGGGCGGTCACCGGGGAGCTGTTTTTT. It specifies CASSEGRAVTGELFF.